This entry describes one T cell receptor (beta chain). What it recognizes is unknown. CD45RO-negative CD8 cells positively selected for CCR7 made up the naive population, which excluded terminally differentiated effector memory CD45RA+ cells. The data belong to a study of shared clonotypes between healthy human individuals. Using immunoSEQ multiplex PCR, the repertoire was profiled, and TCRdb retains in-frame clones only, with some absent. The sample comprises around 1.9 million clones, about 93% of which are singletons, and less than 2% rests with the top ten. V was pared by 5 bases and J by 3 bases, with 19 bases between. Germline values: CDR1 MNHEY, CDR2 SMNVEV (reference sequence). This CDR3 region has 16 residues. Study outcomes and limitations: Sampling used blood alone; tissue repertoires probably differ. Relative to their counterparts shared across all four donors, non-shared clonotypes exhibited diminished generation probabilities. Naive CD4 clonotypes overlapped across a few donors at roughly 5%.

Sequenced material: naive CD8+ T cells from PBMCs. This chain joins TRBV27 and TRBJ1-2; the D gene is possibly TRBD1 (5 bases). The receptor comes from a man aged 18 to 29 in good health. Some clones in this sample may be carry-over from other donors' samples. The DNA of the CDR3 is TGTGCCAGCAGTCCCCTCCAGGGTTACAGACACTATGGCTACACCTTC. Translated: CASSPLQGYRHYGYTF.